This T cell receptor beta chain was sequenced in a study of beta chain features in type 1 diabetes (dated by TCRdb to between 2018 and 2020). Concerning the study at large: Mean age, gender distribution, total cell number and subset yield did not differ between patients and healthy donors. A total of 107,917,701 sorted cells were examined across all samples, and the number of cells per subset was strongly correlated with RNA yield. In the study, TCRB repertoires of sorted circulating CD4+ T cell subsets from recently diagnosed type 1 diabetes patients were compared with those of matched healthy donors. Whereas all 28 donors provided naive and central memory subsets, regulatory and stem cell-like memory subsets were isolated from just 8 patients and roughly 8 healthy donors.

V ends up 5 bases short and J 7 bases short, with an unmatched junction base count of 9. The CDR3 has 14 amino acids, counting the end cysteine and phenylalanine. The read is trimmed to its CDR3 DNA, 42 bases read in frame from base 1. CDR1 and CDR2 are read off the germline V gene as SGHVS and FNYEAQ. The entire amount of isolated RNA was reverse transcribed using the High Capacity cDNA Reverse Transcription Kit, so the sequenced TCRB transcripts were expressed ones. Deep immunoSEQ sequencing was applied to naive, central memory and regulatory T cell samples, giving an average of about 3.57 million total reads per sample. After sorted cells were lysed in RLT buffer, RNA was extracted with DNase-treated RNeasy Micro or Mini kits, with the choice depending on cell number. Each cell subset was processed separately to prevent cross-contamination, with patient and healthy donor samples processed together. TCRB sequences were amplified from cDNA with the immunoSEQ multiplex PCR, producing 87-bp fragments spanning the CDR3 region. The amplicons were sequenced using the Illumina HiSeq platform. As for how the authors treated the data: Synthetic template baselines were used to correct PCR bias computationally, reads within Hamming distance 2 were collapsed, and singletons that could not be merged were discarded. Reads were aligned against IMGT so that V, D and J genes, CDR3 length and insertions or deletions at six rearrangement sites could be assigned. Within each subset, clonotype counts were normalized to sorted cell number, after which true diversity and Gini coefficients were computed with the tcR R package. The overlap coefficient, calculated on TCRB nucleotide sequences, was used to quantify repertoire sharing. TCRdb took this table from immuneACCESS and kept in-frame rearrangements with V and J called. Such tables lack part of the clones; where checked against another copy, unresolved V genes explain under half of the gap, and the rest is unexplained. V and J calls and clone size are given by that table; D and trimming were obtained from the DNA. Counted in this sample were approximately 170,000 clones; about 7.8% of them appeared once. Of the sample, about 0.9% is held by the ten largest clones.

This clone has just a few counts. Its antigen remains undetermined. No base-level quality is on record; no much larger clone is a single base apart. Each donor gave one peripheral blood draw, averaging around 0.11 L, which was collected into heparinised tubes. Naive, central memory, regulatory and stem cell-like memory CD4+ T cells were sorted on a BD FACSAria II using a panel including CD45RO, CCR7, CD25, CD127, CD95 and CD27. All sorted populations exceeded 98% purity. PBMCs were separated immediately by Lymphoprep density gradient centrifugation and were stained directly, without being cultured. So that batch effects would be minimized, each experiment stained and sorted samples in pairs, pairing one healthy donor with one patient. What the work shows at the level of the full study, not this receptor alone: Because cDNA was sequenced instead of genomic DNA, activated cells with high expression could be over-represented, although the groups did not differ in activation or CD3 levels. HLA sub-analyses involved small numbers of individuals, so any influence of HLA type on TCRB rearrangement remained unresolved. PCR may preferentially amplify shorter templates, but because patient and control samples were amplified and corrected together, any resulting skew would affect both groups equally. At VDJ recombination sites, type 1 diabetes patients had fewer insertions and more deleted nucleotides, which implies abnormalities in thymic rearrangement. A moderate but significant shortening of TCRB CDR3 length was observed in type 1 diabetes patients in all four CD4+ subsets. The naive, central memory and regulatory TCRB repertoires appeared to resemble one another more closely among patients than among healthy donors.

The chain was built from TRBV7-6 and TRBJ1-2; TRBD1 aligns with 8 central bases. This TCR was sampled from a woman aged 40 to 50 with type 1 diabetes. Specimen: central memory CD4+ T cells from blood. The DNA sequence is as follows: TGTGCCAGCAGCCCGGACAGGGTTCGGGGTGGCTACACCTTC. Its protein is CASSPDRVRGGYTF.